The 21 T cell receptor beta chains listed next were all sequenced from one sample in a study of blood T cell repertoires in COVID-19. Some clones are missing from TCRdb's copy, which holds only in-frame ones; the method was immunoSEQ multiplex PCR. The profile shows 85,000 to 100,000 clones, roughly 77% of them singletons. Material: peripheral blood. The receptor source for this set is a human donor in a cohort sampled during active COVID-19.

The J gene is TRBJ1-1, the V gene TRBV28, with TRBD1 as a possible D gene (6 bases). Looked up from germline, CDR1 is MDHEN and CDR2 is SYDVKM. V shed 7 bases and J shed 6 bases, with 21 bases lying between them. The CDR3 covers 15 residues. CDR3 amino acids: CASILSGQYRPEAFF. The CDR3 DNA sequence: TGTGCCAGCATCCTATCGGGACAATACCGCCCTGAAGCTTTCTTT.

V gene TRBV5-4 combines with J gene TRBJ2-5, with a tentative D call TRBD1 (6 bases). Germline loops: CDR1 SGHNT, CDR2 YYREEE (reference sequence). V was trimmed by 0 bases and J by 4 bases, leaving 13 bases between them. CDR3 size: 15 residues. The CDR3, as DNA: TGTGCCAGCAGCTTGGCGGGGACAAGCGGAGAGACCCAGTACTTC. It yields the protein CASSLAGTSGETQYF.

The V call is TRBV20-1, the J call TRBJ1-4, with no clear D. The germline V gene has CDR1 DFQATT and CDR2 SNEGSKA (reference sequence). The CDR3 runs to 10 residues. The V gene lost 3 bases and the J gene lost 7 bases, with 3 bases spanning the gap. CDR3 in DNA: TGCAGTGCTAGCCGTGAAAAACTGTTTTTT. Translated, it gives CSASREKLFF.

The chain recombines TRBV5-5 with TRBJ2-3, with 9 bases fitting TRBD1. Trimming at V came to 0 bases and at J to 4 bases, leaving 6 bases not matched to a gene. The CDR3 totals 16 residues. Per the germline V gene, CDR1 is SGHKS and CDR2 is YYEKEE (reference sequence). The CDR3 sequence: CASSLVRTGDADTQYF. The CDR3, as DNA: TGTGCCAGCAGCTTGGTTCGGACAGGGGATGCAGATACGCAGTATTTT. The variable domain in full, with the rest retrieved from reference TRBV5-5 and TRBJ2-3, is DAGVTQSPTHLIKTRGQQVTLRCSPISGHKSVSWYQQVLGQGPQFIFQYYEKEERGRGNFPDRFSARQFPNYSSELNVNALLLGDSALYLCASSLVRTGDADTQYFGPGTRLTVL.

This chain connects TRBV28 to TRBJ1-3; no firm D call. Germline loops: CDR1 MDHEN, CDR2 SYDVKM. Trimming removed 0 bases at V and 0 bases at J, with 6 bases between. There are 15 residues in the CDR3. CDR3 sequence (DNA): TGTGCCAGCAGTTTATGGGCCAACTCTGGAAACACCATATATTTT. It translates to CASSLWANSGNTIYF.

The V gene is TRBV7-3, the J gene TRBJ2-3; 9 bases line up with TRBD2. J lost 5 bases, V lost 1 base, and 7 bases had no gene match. The CDR3 extends over 16 amino acids. The germline V gene has CDR1 SGHTA and CDR2 FQGTGA. CDR3 amino acids: CASSLMGGRAGDTQYF. The CDR3 DNA reads TGTGCCAGCAGCTTAATGGGCGGGAGGGCCGGAGATACGCAGTATTTT.

This chain connects TRBV2 to TRBJ2-2; D is undetermined. Looked up from germline, CDR1 is SNHLY and CDR2 is FYNNEI. The V end lost 8 bases, the J end lost 1 base, and 8 bases lay between the germline ends. This CDR3 spans 13 amino acids. DNA of the CDR3: TGTGCCAGCTCAGAACGGAACACCGGGGAGCTGTTTTTT. The encoded protein is CASSERNTGELFF.

The genes are TRBV5-1 and TRBJ1-5, with D perhaps TRBD1 (5 bases). CDR3 size: 15 residues. V lost 0 bases to trimming and J lost 6 bases, with 13 bases between them. CDR1 is SGHRS and CDR2 is YFSETQ in the germline V gene. The CDR3 DNA reads TGCGCCAGCAGCTTGGAATCCGGGGGTGGTCAGCCCCAGCATTTT. Its translation is CASSLESGGGQPQHF.

In its sample, this clone ranks as medium-sized. The chain joins TRBV19 to TRBJ1-5; the D is unclear. Germline assignment: CDR1 LNHDA and CDR2 SQIVND (reference sequence). The V end lost 1 base, the J end lost 7 bases, and 14 bases lay between the germline ends. This CDR3 region has 15 residues. In DNA form, the CDR3 reads TGTGCCAGTAGTATAGGACTTCGCGGTTCGCAGCCCCAGCATTTT. Residues: CASSIGLRGSQPQHF.

The chain is built from TRBV3-1 (or the pseudogene TRBV3-2) and TRBJ1-2; 7 nucleotides align to TRBD1. V shed 4 bases and J 7 bases; nucleotides not matched to a gene: 6. Germline assignment: CDR1 LGHDT and CDR2 YNNKEL (reference sequence). CDR3 length: 13 amino acids. The chain's CDR3 is CASSRPGGFGYTF. The CDR3 bases are TGTGCCAGCAGCCGACCAGGGGGTTTTGGCTACACCTTC.

CDR3: CASSLGPDSPTGQYF. The CDR3 coding sequence is TGTGCCAGCAGCTTAGGCCCGGACAGCCCCACGGGGCAGTACTTC. V usage is TRBV7-8 and J usage is TRBJ2-7; TRBD1 might be the D (6 bases). Trimming removed 1 base from V and 9 bases from J, with 19 bases in between. The length of the CDR3 is 15 residues. Germline loops: CDR1 SGHVS, CDR2 FQNEAQ.

The gene calls are TRBV6-5 and TRBJ2-1; 7 bases match TRBD1. The CDR3 extends over 12 amino acids. CDR1 is MNHEY and CDR2 is SVGAGI in the germline V gene. V gave up 9 bases and J gave up 8 bases; unmatched junction bases: 7. The DNA for the CDR3 is TGTGCCAGTCAGGGGGAGATGGATGAGCAGTTCTTC. This translates into CASQGEMDEQFF.

Comment on this clone: At one end, the junction sequence differs from germline, possibly due to a read error. The rearrangement uses TRBV7-7 and TRBJ2-1; 8 bases line up with TRBD1. The CDR3 consists of 15 residues. Germline V gene data show CDR1 as SSHAT and CDR2 as FNYEAQ (reference sequence). The CDR3 sequence: CASSLAGTGNNEQFF. The CDR3 DNA reads TGTGCTAGCAGCTTAGCCGGGACAGGAAACAATGAGCAGTTCTTC. The full variable domain, rest sourced from reference TRBV7-7 and TRBJ2-1, is GAGVSQSPRYKVTKRGQDVTLRCDPISSHATLYWYQQALGQGPEFLTYFNYEAQPDKSGLPSDRFSAERPEGSISTLTIQRTEQRDSAMYRCASSLAGTGNNEQFFGPGTRLTVL.

The rearrangement joins TRBV7-3 to TRBJ2-5, with 11 bases lining up with TRBD2. CDR1 is SGHTA, CDR2 FQGTGA, per germline. With V trimmed by 5 bases and J by 1 base, 6 bases remained unmatched. There are 16 residues in the CDR3. CDR3 nucleotides: TGTGCCAGCAGCCTAGGACTAGCGGGTCCCCAAGAGACCCAGTACTTC. It is translated as CASSLGLAGPQETQYF.

In this sample, this clone turned up many times. This chain uses TRBV6-1 with TRBJ2-7; TRBD2 is a possible D gene (5 bases). CDR1 and CDR2 from the germline V gene are MNHNS and SASEGT. V was trimmed by 2 bases and J by 0 bases, leaving 11 bases between them. The CDR3 has 15 residues. DNA for the CDR3: TGTGCCAGCAGTGAAATAGGCGGGTCCTCCTACGAGCAGTACTTC. Translation gives CASSEIGGSSYEQYF.

The chain has TRBV2 and TRBJ2-3; the D gene is possibly TRBD2 (6 bases). Looked up from germline, CDR1 is SNHLY and CDR2 is FYNNEI. V was trimmed by 5 bases and J by 0 bases, leaving 18 bases between them. CDR3 length: 17 amino acids. The CDR3 DNA is TGTGCCAGCAGTCCACGGAGCGGGTCCCTTAGCACAGATACGCAGTATTTT. Translating it yields CASSPRSGSLSTDTQYF.

For the CDR3, the DNA is TGTGCCAGCAGTGAAGCAGGGGGTGAGAACATTCAGTACTTC. Encoded protein: CASSEAGGENIQYF. The V and J genes are TRBV6-1 and TRBJ2-4; the D gene is possibly TRBD1 (6 bases). Germline V gene lookup returns CDR1 MNHNS and CDR2 SASEGT. There are 14 residues in the CDR3. Trimming removed 0 bases at V and 7 bases at J, with 10 bases between.

This clone was seen only a few times. The chain joins TRBV2 to TRBJ2-5; D is perhaps TRBD2 (7 bases). The CDR3 sequence is 12 residues long. V shed 6 bases and J shed 4 bases, with 9 bases lying between them. Germline V gene data show CDR1 as SNHLY and CDR2 as FYNNEI. The CDR3 coding sequence is TGTGCCAGCAGAAGGGGGGGAGAGACCCAGTACTTC. Translated, it gives CASRRGGETQYF.

This clone was detected once. V and J are TRBV3-1 (or the pseudogene TRBV3-2) and TRBJ1-2; D remains unclear. The CDR3 is 15 residues long. CDR1 LGHDT and CDR2 YNNKEL come from the germline V gene (reference sequence). The V end lost 1 base, the J end lost 3 bases, and 12 bases lay between the germline ends. The CDR3 loop reads CASSQAAQAHYGYTF. The CDR3 bases are TGTGCCAGCAGCCAAGCGGCGCAGGCGCACTATGGCTACACCTTC.

The gene calls are TRBV27 and TRBJ2-7; a possible D gene is TRBD1 (5 bases). Germline V gene lookup returns CDR1 MNHEY and CDR2 SMNVEV (reference sequence). V was shortened by 10 bases and J by 3 bases, with 22 bases between the two germline ends. CDR3 length equals 15 residues. CDR3 sequence reads: CATAQAASPHYEQYF. Written as DNA, the CDR3 is TGTGCCACCGCACAGGCCGCTTCGCCCCACTACGAGCAGTACTTC.

The CDR3 is CASSLAGGGAHNEQFF. The DNA of the CDR3 is TGTGCCAGCAGCTTAGCCGGCGGGGGGGCCCACAATGAGCAGTTCTTC. The chain uses TRBV7-6 and TRBJ2-1; 9 positions agree with TRBD2. This CDR3 has 16 amino acids. With 0 bases clipped from V and 5 bases from J, the junction kept 5 bases outside the gene matches. Per the germline V gene, CDR1 is SGHVS and CDR2 is FNYEAQ.